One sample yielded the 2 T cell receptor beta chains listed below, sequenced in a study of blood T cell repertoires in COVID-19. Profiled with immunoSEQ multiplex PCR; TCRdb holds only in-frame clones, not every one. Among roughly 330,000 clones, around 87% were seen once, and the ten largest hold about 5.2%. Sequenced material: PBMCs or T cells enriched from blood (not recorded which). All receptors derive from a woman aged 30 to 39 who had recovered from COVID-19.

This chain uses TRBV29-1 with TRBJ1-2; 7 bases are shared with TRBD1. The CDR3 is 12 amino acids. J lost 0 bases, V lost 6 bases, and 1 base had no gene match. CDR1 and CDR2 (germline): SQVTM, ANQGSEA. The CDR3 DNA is TGCAGCGTGGGACAGCCTAACTATGGCTACACCTTC. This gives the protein CSVGQPNYGYTF.

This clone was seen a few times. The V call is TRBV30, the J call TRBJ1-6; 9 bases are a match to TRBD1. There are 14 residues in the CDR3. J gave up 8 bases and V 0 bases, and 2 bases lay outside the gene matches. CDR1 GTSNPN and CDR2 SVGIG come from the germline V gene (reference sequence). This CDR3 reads CAWSVGTGHSPLHF. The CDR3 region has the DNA TGTGCCTGGAGTGTTGGGACAGGGCATTCACCCCTCCACTTT.